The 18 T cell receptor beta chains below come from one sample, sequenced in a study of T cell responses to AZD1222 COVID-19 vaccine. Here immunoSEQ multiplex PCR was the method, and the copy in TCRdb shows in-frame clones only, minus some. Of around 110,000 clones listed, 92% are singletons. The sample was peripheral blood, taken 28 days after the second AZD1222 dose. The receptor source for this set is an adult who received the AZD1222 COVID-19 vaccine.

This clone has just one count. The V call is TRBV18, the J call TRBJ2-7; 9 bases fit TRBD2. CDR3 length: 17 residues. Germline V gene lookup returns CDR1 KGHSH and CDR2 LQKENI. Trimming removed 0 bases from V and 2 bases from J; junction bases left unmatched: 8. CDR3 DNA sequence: TGTGCCAGCTCACCACCCGTAGGGATAGCGGGGGCCTACGAGCAGTACTTC. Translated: CASSPPVGIAGAYEQYF.

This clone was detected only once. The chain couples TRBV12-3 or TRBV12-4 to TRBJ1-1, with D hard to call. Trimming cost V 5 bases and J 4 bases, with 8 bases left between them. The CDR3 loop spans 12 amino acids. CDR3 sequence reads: CASSRGFTEAFF. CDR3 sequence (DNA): TGTGCCAGCAGTCGCGGGTTCACTGAAGCTTTCTTT.

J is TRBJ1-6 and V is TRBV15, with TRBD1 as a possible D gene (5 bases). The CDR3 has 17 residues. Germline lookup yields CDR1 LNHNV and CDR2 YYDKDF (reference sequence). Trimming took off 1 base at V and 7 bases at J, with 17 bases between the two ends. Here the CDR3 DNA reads TGTGCCACCAGCAGAGTTCGTGCGCGGCAGGGAAATTCACCCCTCCACTTT. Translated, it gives CATSRVRARQGNSPLHF.

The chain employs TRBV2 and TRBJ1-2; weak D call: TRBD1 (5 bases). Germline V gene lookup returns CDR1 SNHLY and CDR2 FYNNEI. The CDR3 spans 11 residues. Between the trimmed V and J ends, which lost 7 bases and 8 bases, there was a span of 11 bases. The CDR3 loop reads CASKTELGYTF. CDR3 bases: TGTGCCAGCAAGACAGAGTTGGGCTACACCTTC.

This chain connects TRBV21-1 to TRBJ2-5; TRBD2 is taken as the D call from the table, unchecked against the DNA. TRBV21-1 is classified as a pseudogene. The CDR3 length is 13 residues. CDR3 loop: CAILTSVQETQYF. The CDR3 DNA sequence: TGTGCCATCCTGACTAGCGTGCAAGAGACCCAGTACTTC.

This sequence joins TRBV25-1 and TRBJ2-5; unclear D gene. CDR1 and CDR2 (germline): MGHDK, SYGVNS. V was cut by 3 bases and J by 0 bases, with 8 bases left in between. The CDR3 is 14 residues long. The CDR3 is CASSDMGYQETQYF. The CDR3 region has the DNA TGTGCCAGCAGTGATATGGGGTACCAAGAGACCCAGTACTTC.

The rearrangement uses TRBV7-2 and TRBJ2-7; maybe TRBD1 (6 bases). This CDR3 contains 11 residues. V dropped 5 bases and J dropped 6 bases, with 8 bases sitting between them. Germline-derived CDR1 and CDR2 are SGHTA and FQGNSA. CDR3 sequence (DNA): TGTGCCAGCAGCCAGGACAGCGAGCAGTACTTC. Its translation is CASSQDSEQYF.

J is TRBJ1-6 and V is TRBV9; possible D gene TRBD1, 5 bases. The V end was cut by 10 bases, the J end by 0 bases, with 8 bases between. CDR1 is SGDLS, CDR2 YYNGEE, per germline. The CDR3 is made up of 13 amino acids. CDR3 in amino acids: CASGSSYNSPLHF. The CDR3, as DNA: TGTGCCTCAGGGAGCTCCTATAATTCACCCCTCCACTTT.

CDR3 sequence (DNA): TGTGCCAGCAGTTTAATAGGGTCTGAAGCTTTCTTT. Translated: CASSLIGSEAFF. The rearrangement links TRBV27 to TRBJ1-1; D unclear. Deletions cut 2 bases from V and 6 bases from J, with 7 bases between. Germline V gene data show CDR1 as MNHEY and CDR2 as SMNVEV (reference sequence). This CDR3 is built from 12 residues.

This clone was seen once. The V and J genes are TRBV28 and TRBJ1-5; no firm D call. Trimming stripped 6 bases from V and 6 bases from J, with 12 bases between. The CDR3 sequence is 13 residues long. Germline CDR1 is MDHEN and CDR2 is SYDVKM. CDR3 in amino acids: CASRDPGFQPQHF. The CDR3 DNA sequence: TGTGCCAGCAGAGACCCGGGGTTTCAGCCCCAGCATTTT.

The CDR3, as DNA: TGTGCCAGCAGTGAGGAGGGAGTCTATGGCTACACCTTC. This encodes CASSEEGVYGYTF. The rearrangement joins TRBV6-1 to TRBJ1-2; D gene ambiguous. V lost 3 bases to trimming and J lost 4 bases, with 9 bases between them. Germline assignment: CDR1 MNHNS and CDR2 SASEGT. The CDR3 length is 13 residues.

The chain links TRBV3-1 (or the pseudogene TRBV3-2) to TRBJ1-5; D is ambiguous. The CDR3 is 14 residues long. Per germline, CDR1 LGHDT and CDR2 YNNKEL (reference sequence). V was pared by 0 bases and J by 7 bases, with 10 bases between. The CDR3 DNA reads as TGTGCCAGCAGCCAAGAGAGGCACGGGCAGCCCCAGCATTTT. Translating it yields CASSQERHGQPQHF.

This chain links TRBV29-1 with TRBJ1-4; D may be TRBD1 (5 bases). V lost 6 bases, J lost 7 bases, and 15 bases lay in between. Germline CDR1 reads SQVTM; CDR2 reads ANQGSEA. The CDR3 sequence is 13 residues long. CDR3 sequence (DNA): TGCAGCGTGTTTATGCAGGGAGGTGAAAAACTGTTTTTT. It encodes CSVFMQGGEKLFF.

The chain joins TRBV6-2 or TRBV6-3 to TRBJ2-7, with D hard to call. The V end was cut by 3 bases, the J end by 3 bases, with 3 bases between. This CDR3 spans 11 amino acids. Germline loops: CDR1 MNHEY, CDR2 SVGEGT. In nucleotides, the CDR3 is TGTGCCAGCAGTTATCTCTACGAGCAGTACTTC. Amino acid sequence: CASSYLYEQYF.

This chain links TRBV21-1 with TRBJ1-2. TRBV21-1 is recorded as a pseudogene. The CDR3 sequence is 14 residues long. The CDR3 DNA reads TGTGCCAGCAGCAAAGGACGGACCCATTATGGCTACACCTTC. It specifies CASSKGRTHYGYTF.

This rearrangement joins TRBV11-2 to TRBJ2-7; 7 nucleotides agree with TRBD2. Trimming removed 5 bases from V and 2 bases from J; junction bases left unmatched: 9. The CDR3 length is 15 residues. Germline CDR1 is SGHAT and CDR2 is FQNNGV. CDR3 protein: CASSKRVGRTYEQYF. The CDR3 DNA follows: TGTGCCAGCAGCAAAAGGGTCGGGAGGACCTACGAGCAGTACTTC. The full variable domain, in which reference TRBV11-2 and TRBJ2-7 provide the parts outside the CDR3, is EAGVAQSPRYKIIEKRQSVAFWCNPISGHATLYWYQQILGQGPKLLIQFQNNGVVDDSQLPKDRFSAERLKGVDSTLKIQPAKLEDSAVYLCASSKRVGRTYEQYFGPGTRLTVT.

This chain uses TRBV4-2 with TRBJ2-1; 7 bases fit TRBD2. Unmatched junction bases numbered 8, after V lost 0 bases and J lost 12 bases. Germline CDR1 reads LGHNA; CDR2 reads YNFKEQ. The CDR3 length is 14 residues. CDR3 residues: CASSQDRRERGQFF. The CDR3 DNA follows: TGTGCCAGCAGCCAAGATAGAAGGGAGCGGGGGCAGTTCTTC.

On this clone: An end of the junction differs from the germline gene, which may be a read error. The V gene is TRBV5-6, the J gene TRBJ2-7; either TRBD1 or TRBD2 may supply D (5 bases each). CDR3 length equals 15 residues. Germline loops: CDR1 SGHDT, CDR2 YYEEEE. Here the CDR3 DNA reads TGTGCCAGCAGCTTGCGGGGCAGGGTCTCCTCCGAGCAGTACTTC. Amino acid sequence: CASSLRGRVSSEQYF.